Each of the 23 T cell receptor beta chains below was sequenced from the same sample in a study of T cells after yellow fever vaccination (dated by TCRdb to the late 2010s). Library preparation employed 5' RACE. The sample was run on an Illumina NovaSeq 6000. TCRdb ran its own pipeline on the public reads, namely fastp trimming at Q25 and MiXCR clone calling, and kept in-frame beta chains. All rows with the same CDR3 protein become a single entry with the most common DNA and genes. This sample holds about 340,000 distinct CDR3 sequences; under 15% were observed only once. The ten largest clonotypes hold about 3% of the sample. This specimen's treatment or condition label, interpreted: live attenuated yellow fever vaccine strain. The sequencing used CD4+ T cells sorted from PBMCs, collected 15 days after the yellow fever booster vaccination. The receptor source for this set is a man between 18 and 29 years old who received the YFV17D yellow fever vaccine.

This clonotype turned up a few times. The gene calls are TRBV12-3 or TRBV12-4 and TRBJ1-6, with D perhaps matching TRBD1 (6 bases). Between the trimmed V and J ends, which lost 3 bases and 9 bases, there was a span of 15 bases. The CDR3 length is 15 residues. This CDR3 is CASSFGAGAFSPLHF. The CDR3, as DNA: TGTGCCAGCAGTTTTGGAGCAGGGGCTTTTTCACCCCTCCACTTT.

This clonotype was found a few times. The rearrangement joins TRBV19 to TRBJ1-1, with 9 bases matching TRBD1. This CDR3 comprises 13 residues. J lost 4 bases, V lost 6 bases, and 3 bases had no gene match. Germline CDR1 reads LNHDA; CDR2 reads SQIVND (reference sequence). The CDR3 is CASSGQGSTEAFF. As DNA, the CDR3 is TGTGCCAGTAGCGGACAGGGGAGCACTGAAGCTTTCTTT.

This rearrangement joins TRBV27 to TRBJ2-5, with D tentatively TRBD2 (7 bases). CDR3 length: 16 residues. Germline values: CDR1 MNHEY, CDR2 SMNVEV (reference sequence). V was trimmed by 5 bases and J by 5 bases, leaving 21 bases between them. In nucleotides, the CDR3 is TGTGCCAGCAGTGCCCCCGGGGGGCCGTTGGTGGAGACCCAGTACTTC. Its protein is CASSAPGGPLVETQYF.

This clonotype was counted many times. The chain has TRBV20-1 and TRBJ2-2; 8 bases align to TRBD2. Looked up from germline, CDR1 is DFQATT and CDR2 is SNEGSKA (reference sequence). There are 14 residues in the CDR3. Germline trimming cut 3 bases from V and 6 bases from J; bases unmatched to any gene: 6. In DNA form, the CDR3 reads TGCAGTGCTAGGGCTCTAGCGGGTGCCGGGGAGCTGTTTTTT. This encodes CSARALAGAGELFF.

The chain recombines TRBV11-2 with TRBJ2-6; D ambiguous. V was clipped by 2 bases and J by 4 bases, with 9 bases between them. This CDR3 comprises 15 residues. The germline CDR1 and CDR2 sequences are SGHAT and FQNNGV. In DNA form, the CDR3 reads TGTGCCAGCAGCTTACGACATTCCGGGGCCAACGTCCTGACTTTC. Translated: CASSLRHSGANVLTF.

V is TRBV29-1 and J is TRBJ1-1; possibly TRBD1 for D (5 bases). The germline V and J ends were trimmed by 8 bases and 1 base, with 20 bases remaining between them. Germline V gene sequence: CDR1 SQVTM, CDR2 ANQGSEA. This CDR3 region has 15 residues. CDR3 protein: CSYTPTGLENTEAFF. The CDR3 DNA sequence: TGCAGCTACACTCCGACGGGACTGGAGAACACTGAAGCTTTCTTT.

The chain uses TRBV7-6 and TRBJ2-6; tentatively, D is TRBD1 or TRBD2 (5 bases each). Trimming removed 1 base from V and 0 bases from J, with 10 bases in between. Germline V gene sequence: CDR1 SGHVS, CDR2 FNYEAQ. This CDR3 has 17 residues. In nucleotides, the CDR3 is TGTGCCAGCAGCTTAGGGGGACGGGCCTCTGGGGCCAACGTCCTGACTTTC. As protein: CASSLGGRASGANVLTF.

This clonotype has at least ten counts. The chain couples TRBV25-1 to TRBJ2-5; 9 bases line up with TRBD1. CDR3 length: 18 amino acids. The ends lost 8 bases at V and 5 bases at J; junction bases unmatched: 21. Per germline, CDR1 MGHDK and CDR2 SYGVNS. CDR3 region: CASFLPPLTGGPQETQYF. DNA of the CDR3: TGTGCCAGCTTTCTCCCCCCTCTAACAGGGGGCCCCCAGGAGACCCAGTACTTC. The complete variable domain, with remaining parts taken from reference TRBV25-1 and TRBJ2-5, reads EADIYQTPRYLVIGTGKKITLECSQTMGHDKMYWYQQDPGMELHLIHYSYGVNSTEKGDLSSESTVSRIRTEHFPLTLESARPSHTSQYLCASFLPPLTGGPQETQYFGPGTRLLVL.

This clonotype was counted a few times. V usage is TRBV6-5 and J usage is TRBJ2-7; no definite D call. The CDR3 loop spans 13 amino acids. V dropped 8 bases and J dropped 0 bases, with 11 bases sitting between them. Germline V gene sequence: CDR1 MNHEY, CDR2 SVGAGI. In nucleotides, the CDR3 is TGTGCCAGCTTGAGTCCCATCTCCTACGAGCAGTACTTC. This codes for CASLSPISYEQYF.

The chain is built from TRBV12-3 or TRBV12-4 and TRBJ1-1, with TRBD1 matching over 9 bases. J was trimmed by 3 bases and V by 5 bases; bases with no gene match: 7. The CDR3 is 15 residues long. The CDR3 bases are TGTGCCAGCAGTATACAGGGGGCAGGAGACACTGAAGCTTTCTTT. This gives the protein CASSIQGAGDTEAFF.

The V gene is TRBV5-1, the J gene TRBJ2-7; 9 nucleotides align to TRBD2. Trimming cost V 6 bases and J 4 bases; bases outside gene matches: 11. CDR1 is SGHRS, CDR2 YFSETQ, per germline. The CDR3 is 15 residues long. Written as DNA, the CDR3 is TGCGCCAGCAACGGACTAAACAGCGGGGGGTACGAGCAGTACTTC. Protein sequence: CASNGLNSGGYEQYF.

The chain joins TRBV7-2 to TRBJ1-3; D is unclear. Germline V gives CDR1 SGHTA, CDR2 FQGNSA. CDR3 length: 14 amino acids. V lost 5 bases, J lost 4 bases, and 12 bases lay in between. DNA for the CDR3: TGTGCCAGCAGCCGAGCGGAGTCCGGAAACACCATATATTTT. Translated, it gives CASSRAESGNTIYF.

J is TRBJ2-3 and V is TRBV4-2, with 7 bases matching TRBD2. V was clipped by 5 bases and J by 6 bases; unmatched bases: 8. Per the germline V gene, CDR1 is LGHNA and CDR2 is YNFKEQ. CDR3 length equals 14 residues. The CDR3 bases are TGTGCCAGCAGCGGGGGGGGAGAACTTGATACGCAGTATTTT. It codes for CASSGGGELDTQYF.

The table lists this clonotype with a few counts. The chain is built from TRBV15 and TRBJ1-6; D might be TRBD1 (6 bases). Germline values: CDR1 LNHNV, CDR2 YYDKDF (reference sequence). The V end lost 8 bases, the J end lost 14 bases, and 25 bases lay between the germline ends. The CDR3 is made up of 15 amino acids. In nucleotides, the CDR3 is TGTGCCACCCGCAAGGGGGGCGACGGGGCCCAGGCCCTCCACTTT. Encoded protein: CATRKGGDGAQALHF.

This clonotype was recorded a few times. The rearrangement uses TRBV2 and TRBJ2-1, with D possibly matching TRBD2 (6 bases). V was clipped by 4 bases and J by 4 bases, with 8 bases between them. The length of the CDR3 is 13 residues. The germline gives CDR1 SNHLY, CDR2 FYNNEI. CDR3 DNA sequence: TGTGCCAGCAGTGGCCGGGGGTACAATGAGCAGTTCTTC. It specifies CASSGRGYNEQFF. The full variable domain, rest sourced from reference TRBV2 and TRBJ2-1, is EPEVTQTPSHQVTQMGQEVILRCVPISNHLYFYWYRQILGQKVEFLVSFYNNEISEKSEIFDDQFSVERPDGSNFTLKIRSTKLEDSAMYFCASSGRGYNEQFFGPGTRLTVL.

CDR3 region: CASSSQGPYNEQFF. The CDR3 DNA reads TGTGCCAGCAGCTCCCAGGGGCCCTACAATGAGCAGTTCTTC. V gene TRBV11-2 combines with J gene TRBJ2-1; D may be TRBD1 (6 bases). The V and J ends lost 4 bases and 2 bases respectively, with 9 bases between them. CDR1 is SGHAT, CDR2 FQNNGV, per germline. There are 14 residues in the CDR3.

This chain joins TRBV20-1 and TRBJ1-2, with 8 bases lining up with TRBD1. V lost 6 bases and J lost 8; bases outside the gene matches: 11. Germline V gene lookup returns CDR1 DFQATT and CDR2 SNEGSKA (reference sequence). This CDR3 has 13 amino acids. CDR3 protein: CSAYTQGARGYTF. The CDR3 nucleotides read TGCAGTGCCTATACTCAGGGGGCACGAGGCTACACCTTC.

The V gene is TRBV28, the J gene TRBJ1-4; 11 nucleotides match TRBD1. The CDR3 sequence is 13 residues long. The V gene end was trimmed by 9 bases and the J gene end by 11 bases; junction bases not matched to a gene: 8. The germline gives CDR1 MDHEN, CDR2 SYDVKM. The CDR3 sequence: CASLRGQGEKLFF. CDR3 sequence (DNA): TGTGCCAGTTTGAGGGGACAGGGGGAGAAACTGTTTTTT.

This clonotype was seen repeatedly, ten times or more. The rearrangement joins TRBV15 to TRBJ2-1, with TRBD2 identical over 7 bases. The germline V gene has CDR1 LNHNV and CDR2 YYDKDF (reference sequence). The CDR3 consists of 18 residues. V shed 0 bases, J shed 2 bases, and the junction held 10 bases outside the gene matches. The CDR3 DNA sequence: TGTGCCACCAGCAGAGATCTTCAGCGGGGATCCCCCTACAATGAGCAGTTCTTC. It encodes CATSRDLQRGSPYNEQFF. Combining the CDR3 with reference TRBV15 and TRBJ2-1 gives the whole variable domain DAMVIQNPRYQVTQFGKPVTLSCSQTLNHNVMYWYQQKSSQAPKLLFHYYDKDFNNEADTPDNFQSRRPNTSFCFLDIRSPGLGDTAMYLCATSRDLQRGSPYNEQFFGPGTRLTVL.

This clonotype was seen more than once but under ten times. The rearrangement links TRBV5-1 to TRBJ1-1; TRBD1 aligns across 9 bases. J was trimmed by 5 bases and V by 0 bases; bases with no gene match: 8. Germline V CDR1 and CDR2: SGHRS, YFSETQ. The CDR3 is 16 residues long. The DNA for the CDR3 is TGCGCCAGCAGCTTGGCAAATACAGGGGGCGGGACTGAAGCTTTCTTT. It yields the protein CASSLANTGGGTEAFF. Full variable domain (rest looked up from reference TRBV5-1 and TRBJ1-1): KAGVTQTPRYLIKTRGQQVTLSCSPISGHRSVSWYQQTPGQGLQFLFEYFSETQRNKGNFPGRFSGRQFSNSRSEMNVSTLELGDSALYLCASSLANTGGGTEAFFGQGTRLTVV.

This clonotype was seen a handful of times. This rearrangement joins TRBV20-1 to TRBJ1-4, with D tentatively TRBD1 (5 bases). This CDR3 is 15 amino acids long. Per germline, CDR1 DFQATT and CDR2 SNEGSKA (reference sequence). Trimming stripped 0 bases from V and 5 bases from J, with 13 bases between. The CDR3 nucleotides read TGCAGTGCTAGAGATTTTCGACAGTTCAATGAAAAACTGTTTTTT. It encodes CSARDFRQFNEKLFF.

This clonotype showed up many times. V is TRBV4-2 and J is TRBJ2-3, with D uncertain. V shed 3 bases and J shed 4 bases, with 2 bases lying between them. There are 11 residues in the CDR3. The germline CDR1 and CDR2 sequences are LGHNA and YNFKEQ. The CDR3 reads CASSHADTQYF. The CDR3 region has the DNA TGTGCCAGCAGCCACGCAGATACGCAGTATTTT.

This chain connects TRBV10-1 to TRBJ2-3, with TRBD1 matching over 9 bases. Germline V CDR1 and CDR2: WNHNN, SYGVQD (reference sequence). V was pared by 6 bases and J by 2 bases, with 3 bases of the junction left unmatched. The CDR3 has 14 amino acids. DNA for the CDR3: TGCGCCAGCAGCGGACAGGGGACCACAGATACGCAGTATTTT. Encoded protein: CASSGQGTTDTQYF.